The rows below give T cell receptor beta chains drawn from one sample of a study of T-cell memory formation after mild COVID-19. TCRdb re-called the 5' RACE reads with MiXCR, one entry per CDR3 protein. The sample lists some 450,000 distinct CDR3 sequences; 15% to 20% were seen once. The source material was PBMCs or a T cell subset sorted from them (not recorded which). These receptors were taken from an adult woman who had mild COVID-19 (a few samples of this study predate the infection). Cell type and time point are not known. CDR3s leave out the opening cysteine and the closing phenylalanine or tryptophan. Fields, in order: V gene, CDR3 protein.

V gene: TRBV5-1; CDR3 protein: ASSTEGKTDTQY
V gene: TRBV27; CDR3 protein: ASMGSGHYEQY
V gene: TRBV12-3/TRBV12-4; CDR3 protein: ASSLGQLRGVAQH
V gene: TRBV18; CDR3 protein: ASSPTPVRGNYEQY
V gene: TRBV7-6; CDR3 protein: ASSSGAGDEQF
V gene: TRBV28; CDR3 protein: ASSHNRGPDTEAF
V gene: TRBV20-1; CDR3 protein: SARPRGTEAF
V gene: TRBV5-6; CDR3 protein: ASSLADRAEAF
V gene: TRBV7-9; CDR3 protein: ASSLSYVSSYNEQF
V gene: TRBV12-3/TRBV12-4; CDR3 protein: ASSLAGTGNYEQY
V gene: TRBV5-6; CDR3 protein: ASSLTAGTWQF
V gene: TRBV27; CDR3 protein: ASSLNDRVQETQY
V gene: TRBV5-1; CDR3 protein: ASSWGTGPGDEKLF